This is a list of T cell receptor beta chains from one sample in a study of shared clonotypes between healthy human individuals. Libraries were prepared by immunoSEQ multiplex PCR; TCRdb keeps only in-frame clonotypes and omits some of them. The sample lists approximately 2.4 million clones, approximately 94% seen once, with approximately 0.13% in the top ten. Sequences were obtained from naive CD4+ T cells sorted from blood. The source of these receptors is a man aged 18 to 30 in good health. The CDR3 runs from the conserved cysteine through the conserved F or W. Each record gives: J gene, D gene, clone size, V gene, CDR3 DNA, CDR3 protein. D genes are given only for firm matches. Some rows mark clone size as missing; the rest say once, few, many or name a class of expanded clone.

TRBJ2-7	TRBD2	NA	TRBV18	TGTGCCAGCTCACCTGGCCTGGCTAGCGGGAGTTACGAGCAGTACTTC	CASSPGLASGSYEQYF
TRBJ2-7	TRBD2	once	TRBV30	TGTGCCTGGAGTGTACGAAGAAGCGGGGCGGGCGAGCAGTACTTC	CAWSVRRSGAGEQYF
TRBJ2-3	NA	NA	TRBV12-5	TGTGCTAGTGCTTCACCCGGATCAAAAGATACGCAGTATTTT	CASASPGSKDTQYF
TRBJ2-1	NA	NA	TRBV11-2	TGTGCCAGCAGCTTATCAATCGCGGGATCCTACAATGAGCAGTTCTTC	CASSLSIAGSYNEQFF
TRBJ1-3	TRBD1	NA	TRBV30	TGTGCCTGGAGTGTACTAGGGACAGGGGCTGGAAACACCATATATTTT	CAWSVLGTGAGNTIYF
TRBJ1-2	TRBD1	NA	TRBV5-8	TGTGCCAGCCCGCAGGGGGATCGGGCGGTCTATGGCTACACCTTC	CASPQGDRAVYGYTF
TRBJ1-6	NA	NA	TRBV28	TGTGCCAGCCGCCCGGGGGCAGCGAATTCACCCCTCCACTTT	CASRPGAANSPLHF
TRBJ2-2	TRBD1	NA	TRBV10-3	TGTGCCATCAAGGGACAGGGGGCAAACGGGGAGCTGTTTTTT	CAIKGQGANGELFF
TRBJ2-6	NA	NA	TRBV10-3	TGTGCCATCAGTGAGTCCACCCAGGCCGGGGCCAACGTCCTGACTTTC	CAISESTQAGANVLTF
TRBJ1-1	NA	NA	TRBV5-5	TGTGCCAGCAGCTCCAGAGACCTCCGTGGAAACCGGATTATGAACACTGAAGCTTTCTTT	CASSSRDLRGNRIMNTEAFF
TRBJ1-5	NA	NA	TRBV6-6	TGTGCCAGCATCCTCCGGGGGTCAGGGAATCAGCCCCAGCATTTT	CASILRGSGNQPQHF
TRBJ1-1	NA	NA	TRBV27	TGTGCCAGCAGTGCTCTAGGGTGGCGCACTGAAGCTTTCTTT	CASSALGWRTEAFF
TRBJ1-1	TRBD1	few	TRBV9	TGTGCCAGCAGCTCGAAGACAGGGGCTGAAGCTTTCTTT	CASSSKTGAEAFF
TRBJ1-5	NA	NA	TRBV19	TGTGCCAGTAGTATAATGGACGGGAGCCAGCCCCAGCATTTT	CASSIMDGSQPQHF
TRBJ1-5	TRBD1	NA	TRBV5-1	TGCGCCAGCAGCCCAGGCAGGGGGCGCGTCAATCAGCCCCAGCATTTT	CASSPGRGRVNQPQHF
TRBJ2-1	NA	NA	TRBV5-1	TGCGCCAGCAGCGGCCACACAGGGAGCTCCTACAATGAGCAGTTCTTC	CASSGHTGSSYNEQFF
TRBJ2-1	TRBD1	NA	TRBV5-1	TGCGCCAGCAGCCTCACAGGGGACCCCTACAATGAGCAGTTCTTC	CASSLTGDPYNEQFF
TRBJ2-1	TRBD2	once	TRBV7-9	TGTGCCAGCAGCCCTGCGACTAGCGTCTACAATGAGCAGTTCTTC	CASSPATSVYNEQFF
TRBJ1-6	NA	NA	TRBV7-2	TGTGCCAGCAGCTTTGTGGGGGGCCTGGGTAATTCACCCCTCCACTTT	CASSFVGGLGNSPLHF